The following is a T cell receptor beta chain sequence with its context. The source of the sample is a study of CD8+ T cells in alopecia areata. Study at large: Twice daily, treated patients received 5 to 10 mg of oral tofacitinib. The tofacitinib course ran for 6 to 18 months and was followed by 6 months off drug.

In each case, RNA was isolated and then reverse transcribed into cDNA as the sequencing template. TCRdb keeps only in-frame clones here, not all; method: immunoSEQ multiplex PCR. The table records roughly 140,000 clones, 51% of them present only once. This sequence originates from a human donor with alopecia areata. Sequences were derived from CD4+ T cells sorted from blood, sampled at week 0.

The CDR3 nucleotides read TGTGCCAGCAGTTACTCCTGGGGCGCGAGCACTGAAGCTTTCTTT. It yields the protein CASSYSWGASTEAFF. The chain joins TRBV6-6 to TRBJ1-1; possibly TRBD1 for D (5 bases). Per germline, CDR1 MNHNY and CDR2 SVGAGI (reference sequence). Trimming left V 0 bases short and J 4 bases short, with 12 bases between. This CDR3 contains 15 residues.